This TCR beta chain emerged from a study of T cells in Graves' hyperthyroidism and ophthalmopathy. Overall study results and limits: Most thyroid clonotypes that were expanded above 0.001 also turned up in blood. Ophthalmopathy onset followed model prediction by a median about 6.5 months.

It was RNA transcripts that yielded the amplified TCR beta CDR3 regions. The HTBI primer set served for first-round RT-PCR of the TCR CDR3. TCRdb ran MiXCR on the multiplex PCR reads and lists one entry per CDR3 protein. This table holds about 420,000 distinct CDR3 sequences, roughly 15% found once. V gave up 2 bases and J gave up 8 bases; unmatched junction bases: 9. CDR1 is LGHNA and CDR2 is YSLEER in the germline V gene. The CDR3 has 15 residues. Many counts were recorded for this clonotype. Antigen specificity is unknown. Graves' hyperthyroidism was deemed stable absent ophthalmopathy progression within 18 months. Hyperthyroidism in the patients, aged 18 to 65, was newly diagnosed and under 2 months in duration.

Sequenced material: blood. The clonotype originates from a woman in her late teens or twenties with Graves' hyperthyroidism. V is TRBV4-3 and J is TRBJ2-1, with 7 nucleotides matching TRBD2. Here the CDR3 DNA reads TGCGCCAGCAGCCAAATTGCGGGAGATGATTATGAGCAGTTCTTC. Translation gives CASSQIAGDDYEQFF.